One and the same sample provided the 13 T cell receptor beta chains below, sequenced in a study of cytomegalovirus exposure and HLA in healthy donors. PCR was performed using 60 Vbeta and 13 Jbeta primers. The protocol was immunoSEQ multiplex PCR, while the TCRdb copy is restricted to in-frame clones and leaves out a portion. The sample lists about 150,000 clones, about 60% occurring once. The sample taken for sequencing was PBMCs. The origin of the receptors is a woman aged 55-75 years in good health and CMV-seropositive.

This chain connects TRBV5-1 to TRBJ2-7, with TRBD2 matching over 11 bases. Germline trimming cut 3 bases from V and 7 bases from J; bases unmatched to any gene: 6. Germline values: CDR1 SGHRS, CDR2 YFSETQ. The CDR3 runs to 14 residues. CDR3: CASSSTSGSGEQYF. For the CDR3, the DNA is TGCGCCAGCAGCTCCACTAGCGGGAGTGGAGAGCAGTACTTC.

The chain carries TRBV7-3 and TRBJ2-1; 7 positions match TRBD2. Germline lookup yields CDR1 SGHTA and CDR2 FQGTGA. V was clipped by 1 base and J by 9 bases; unmatched bases: 9. There are 15 residues in the CDR3. The CDR3 DNA reads as TGTGCCAGCAGCTTAATGGGCGGGAGTTTTGGTGAGCAGTTCTTC. This sequence encodes CASSLMGGSFGEQFF.

The chain is built from TRBV7-9 and TRBJ2-2, with TRBD2 as a possible D gene (5 bases). V shed 11 bases and J shed 0 bases, with 7 bases lying between them. Per germline, CDR1 SEHNR and CDR2 FQNEAQ (reference sequence). The CDR3 contains 12 residues. The CDR3 nucleotides are TGTGCCCGGGGTCCGAACACCGGGGAGCTGTTTTTT. Translation gives CARGPNTGELFF.

A few counts support this clone. V gene TRBV10-3 combines with J gene TRBJ2-1; 12 bases agree with TRBD2. Germline V CDR1 and CDR2: ENHRY, SYGVKD. This CDR3 has 17 residues. V was pared by 6 bases and J by 2 bases, with 8 bases of the junction left unmatched. The CDR3 DNA reads TGTGCCATCAGAGAGGGACTAGCGGGCGAAACCTACAATGAGCAGTTCTTC. Encoded protein: CAIREGLAGETYNEQFF.

The rearrangement joins TRBV19 to TRBJ1-5, with 8 bases fitting TRBD1. Per the germline V gene, CDR1 is LNHDA and CDR2 is SQIVND (reference sequence). The V gene end was trimmed by 10 bases and the J gene end by 5 bases; junction bases not matched to a gene: 7. This CDR3 spans 13 amino acids. In DNA, the CDR3 is TGTGCCATCAGCAGGGGGCGGGATCAGCCCCAGCATTTT. It translates to CAISRGRDQPQHF.

The V call is TRBV19, the J call TRBJ2-7; 7 positions agree with TRBD1. Germline trimming cut 6 bases from V and 2 bases from J; bases unmatched to any gene: 10. Germline-derived CDR1 and CDR2 are LNHDA and SQIVND (reference sequence). CDR3 length: 15 amino acids. CDR3 region: CASSEQGIGTYEQYF. The CDR3, as DNA: TGTGCCAGTAGCGAACAGGGGATTGGCACCTACGAGCAGTACTTC.

J is TRBJ2-3 and V is TRBV7-9; TRBD1 matches at 9 bases. The germline V gene has CDR1 SEHNR and CDR2 FQNEAQ (reference sequence). This CDR3 contains 15 residues. V trimming: 4 bases; J trimming: 6 bases; junction bases outside the gene matches: 8. CDR3 region: CASSSGQGQIDTQYF. Here the CDR3 DNA reads TGTGCCAGCAGCTCGGGACAGGGACAGATTGATACGCAGTATTTT.

The V gene is TRBV6-6, the J gene TRBJ2-7; 7 bases are shared with TRBD1. The length of the CDR3 is 12 residues. The V gene end was trimmed by 6 bases and the J gene end by 2 bases; junction bases not matched to a gene: 1. Looked up from germline, CDR1 is MNHNY and CDR2 is SVGAGI (reference sequence). The DNA for the CDR3 is TGTGCCAGCAGGGGACAGACCTACGAGCAGTACTTC. Protein product: CASRGQTYEQYF.

This clone was detected many times. This chain links TRBV21-1 with TRBJ2-3; TRBD2, the D gene given by the table, was not confirmed from the DNA. TRBV21-1 is tagged as a pseudogene. The length of the CDR3 is 15 residues. Here the CDR3 reads CASSPREHGTDTQYF. CDR3 coding DNA: TGTGCCAGCAGCCCGCGGGAGCACGGGACAGATACGCAGTATTTT.

This clone was counted a single time. The V and J genes are TRBV28 and TRBJ2-7, with a tentative D call TRBD2 (6 bases). This CDR3 comprises 16 residues. The germline V gene has CDR1 MDHEN and CDR2 SYDVKM. V was trimmed by 7 bases and J by 0 bases, leaving 19 bases between them. CDR3 DNA: TGTGCCAGCATTATTAACGGACTATCCAGCTCCTACGAGCAGTACTTC. Translating gives CASIINGLSSSYEQYF.

The chain uses TRBV9 and TRBJ2-1, with 10 bases matching TRBD2. Germline V CDR1 and CDR2: SGDLS, YYNGEE. The CDR3 is made up of 15 amino acids. Trimming cost V 0 bases and J 9 bases; bases outside gene matches: 6. As DNA, the CDR3 is TGTGCCAGCAGCGTAGCTACTAGCGGGGCGGGTGAGCAGTTCTTC. Translated: CASSVATSGAGEQFF.

This clone came up once. The chain has TRBV11-2 and TRBJ1-4; no clear D. This CDR3 has 14 amino acids. Between the trimmed V and J ends, which lost 3 bases and 8 bases, there was a span of 13 bases. Germline lookup yields CDR1 SGHAT and CDR2 FQNNGV. This CDR3 reads CASSFTATGEKLFF. CDR3 DNA: TGTGCCAGCAGCTTTACAGCTACGGGGGAAAAACTGTTTTTT.

V gene TRBV2 combines with J gene TRBJ2-2; D perhaps matches TRBD1 (6 bases). V lost 5 bases, J lost 3 bases, and 10 bases lay in between. Looked up from germline, CDR1 is SNHLY and CDR2 is FYNNEI. The CDR3 is 14 residues long. CDR3 DNA: TGTGCCAGCAGTAACAGGGTTGACACCGGGGAGCTGTTTTTT. It specifies CASSNRVDTGELFF.